The source of this TCR beta chain is a study of CD8+CD57+ T cells in acquired aplastic anemia. The overall study: Sorted CD4+ and CD8+ cell DNA averaged around 3.5 ug.

TCR beta VDJ and CDR3 profiling used genomic DNA as template. TCRdb re-called the reads with MiXCR, one entry per CDR3 protein. The data hold just over 400,000 distinct CDR3 sequences, with just under 70% observed a single time. Germline V gene lookup returns CDR1 ENHRY and CDR2 SYGVKD. Deletions cut 3 bases from V and 3 bases from J, with 11 bases between. This CDR3 spans 14 amino acids. This clonotype was detected only once. The source material was sorted CD4+, CD8+, or CD8+CD57+ T cells (not recorded which) from PBMCs. The clonotype comes from a human donor in good health, serving as a control. V usage is TRBV10-3 and J usage is TRBJ1-2, with no clear D. The CDR3: CAISDRGEDYGYTF. For the CDR3, the DNA is TGTGCCATCAGTGATCGTGGGGAAGACTATGGCTACACCTTC.